This TCR beta chain stems from a study of T-cell memory formation after mild COVID-19. Study results and limitations: Cross-reactive memory apparently joined, as some responding clones appeared in pre-infection memory.

From germline, CDR1 is LNHDA and CDR2 SQIVND (reference sequence). V was pared by 8 bases and J by 2 bases, with 17 bases between. The CDR3 consists of 15 residues. Using its own MiXCR run on the 5' RACE reads, TCRdb lists one record per CDR3 protein. This sample has about 340,000 distinct CDR3 sequences, with approximately 15% found just once. A note on this clonotype: Antigen: not known.

The sample comprised PBMCs or a T cell subset sorted from them (not recorded which). This chain joins TRBV19 and TRBJ2-3; either TRBD1 or TRBD2 may supply D (5 bases each). The sequence was obtained from a man younger than 30 who had mild COVID-19 (a few samples of this study predate the infection). Cell type and time point are not known. The CDR3 DNA reads as TGTGCCAGTGACGACCGAGGGGCCGACACAGATACGCAGTATTTT. Protein product: CASDDRGADTDTQYF.